The rows below give T cell receptor beta chains drawn from one sample of a study of OX40 agonist ivuxolimab in advanced cancers. The table came from immunoSEQ multiplex PCR; TCRdb's copy has only in-frame clones and leaves some out. Of about 24,000 clones in the sample, 73% are singletons; the top ten hold 15% to 20%. Sequenced material: CD4+ or CD8+ T cells sorted from blood, taken in a trial of the OX40 agonist ivuxolimab. These TCRs come from an adult with an advanced solid tumor such as melanoma, head and neck, liver or kidney cancer. Both conserved end residues are part of each CDR3. The D gene is left open where the match is weak. Rows give clone size only sometimes, using once, few, many, or a class for an expanded clone.

j_call v_call clone_size d_call cdr3_nt cdr3_aa
TRBJ2-7 TRBV7-9 . . TGTGCCAGCAGCTTCGGGGGCTCCTACGAGCAGTACTTC CASSFGGSYEQYF
TRBJ1-2 TRBV27 . TRBD1 TGTGCCAGCAGTTTCCGGACAGGGGCCGTAACCTTC CASSFRTGAVTF
TRBJ2-1 TRBV7-9 . TRBD1 TGTGCCAGCAGCCCCCGACGCCCCGGGACAGGTTCCTACAATGAGCAGTTCTTC CASSPRRPGTGSYNEQFF
TRBJ2-7 TRBV4-2 . TRBD2 TGTGCCAGCAGCCCAGCCGGACTAGCGGACGGTCAGTACTTC CASSPAGLADGQYF
TRBJ1-2 TRBV6-5 . . TGTGCCAGCAGTTACGATAGAATCGGCTACACCTTC CASSYDRIGYTF
TRBJ1-2 TRBV7-9 . . TGTGCCAGCAGCTTAGGGGACCGAACCATTTATGGCTACACCTTC CASSLGDRTIYGYTF
TRBJ2-3 TRBV11-2 . TRBD2 TGTGCCAGCAGCTCAGCAACTAGCGGGGGGGCAGATACGCAGTATTTT CASSSATSGGADTQYF
TRBJ2-3 TRBV5-4 . TRBD2 TGTGCCAGCAGACGTGGGACTAGCGGGGGCACAGATACGCAGTATTTT CASRRGTSGGTDTQYF
TRBJ1-2 TRBV7-9 . . TGTGCCAGCAGCTTAGGGGGCGCGGGCTATGGCTACACCTTC CASSLGGAGYGYTF
TRBJ1-3 TRBV5-5 . . TGTGCCAGCAGCTCCGGACTGAGCTCTGGAAACACCATATATTTT CASSSGLSSGNTIYF
TRBJ2-7 TRBV27 . . TGTGCCAGCAGTTTAGCCACCGGACAGTTAATATACGAGCAGTACTTC CASSLATGQLIYEQYF
TRBJ1-1 TRBV21-1 . . TGTGCCAGCAGCAAAGTCTACCGACAGACCTCCACTGAAGCTTTCTTT CASSKVYRQTSTEAFF
TRBJ1-1 TRBV27 few . TGTGCCAGCAGTTTAAATCCCAGGTTCGAAGCTTTCTTT CASSLNPRFEAFF
TRBJ2-7 TRBV14 . TRBD1 TGTGCCAGCAGCCAAGGGACAGGGTCCTACGAGCAGTACTTC CASSQGTGSYEQYF
TRBJ2-1 TRBV28 . TRBD2 TGTGCCAGCAGTTTAAGCCCGTCGGGGGGTCCCTACAATGAGCAGTTCTTC CASSLSPSGGPYNEQFF
TRBJ2-6 TRBV7-9 once . TGTGCCAGCAGCTTTACGACAGGCTATATCTCTGGGGCCAACGTCCTGACTTTC CASSFTTGYISGANVLTF
TRBJ1-2 TRBV14 once . TGTGCCAGCAGCCAAGAACGGGTCTATGGCTACACCTTC CASSQERVYGYTF
TRBJ2-3 TRBV5-5 . . TGTGCCAGCAGCTTCGGGGATACGCAGTATTTT CASSFGDTQYF
TRBJ1-1 TRBV19 . . TGTGCCAGTAGTATTGGACGTTCCTCAGGATCTAGAACTGAAGCTTTCTTT CASSIGRSSGSRTEAFF
TRBJ2-5 TRBV11-3 few TRBD1 TGTGCCAGCAAGAACAGGGGATCGGGAGAGACCCAGTACTTC CASKNRGSGETQYF
TRBJ1-5 TRBV6-1 . . TGTGCCAGCAGTGTTTCAGGGGATAGCAATCAGCCCCAGCATTTT CASSVSGDSNQPQHF
TRBJ2-7 TRBV27 . . TGTGCCAGCAGTTTATGGACCGGGAGCGAGCAGTACTTC CASSLWTGSEQYF
TRBJ1-6 TRBV6-1 . . TGTGCCAGCAGTCAGAGTCCGTATAATTCACCCCTCCACTTT CASSQSPYNSPLHF
TRBJ2-2 TRBV5-4 . . TGTGCCAGCAGTTCTACCGGGGAGCTGTTTTTT CASSSTGELFF
TRBJ2-7 TRBV9 . TRBD2 TGTGCCAGCAGCGTAGCGACTAGCGGGGGGGCCCGCGACGAGCAGTACTTC CASSVATSGGARDEQYF
TRBJ1-2 TRBV5-4 . . TGTGCCAGCAGCCTGGGGGCTTCCCAAAGATCCTTC CASSLGASQRSF
TRBJ2-2 TRBV27 few . TGTGCCAGCAGTTTGGGGATTCTGGCGGGGACTAACACCGGGGAGCTGTTTTTT CASSLGILAGTNTGELFF
TRBJ2-1 TRBV27 . TRBD2 TGTGCCAGCACATCACGGCGGGGGGGCTCCTACAATGAGCAGTTCTTC CASTSRRGGSYNEQFF
TRBJ1-2 TRBV5-6 . . TGTGCCAGCAGCTCCAATGCCTATGGCTACACCTTC CASSSNAYGYTF
TRBJ1-1 TRBV28 . . TGTGCCAGCAGAGTGGAGGGTAACACTGAAGCTTTCTTT CASRVEGNTEAFF
TRBJ2-7 TRBV11-2 . . TGTGCCAGCAGCTTCCCGGCCTACGAGCAGTACTTC CASSFPAYEQYF
TRBJ2-7 TRBV7-8 . TRBD1 TGTGCCAGCAGCTTAGAGAATCTACAGGGGTTATACGAGCAGTACTTC CASSLENLQGLYEQYF
TRBJ1-1 TRBV19 . . TGTGCCAGTAGTATAAGTGGCCCCTCTGAAGCTTTCTTT CASSISGPSEAFF
TRBJ2-2 TRBV7-9 . TRBD2 TGTGCCAGCAGTCCCCTTCGGGGGGGCAACACCGGGGAGCTGTTTTTT CASSPLRGGNTGELFF
TRBJ1-6 TRBV27 medium-sized . TGTGCCAGCAGTTTTATGTTGGGAAATTCACCCCTCCACTTT CASSFMLGNSPLHF
TRBJ1-2 TRBV5-4 . TRBD1 TGTGCCAGCAGCGGGACAGGGGCACTCGGCCCCTATGGCTACACCTTC CASSGTGALGPYGYTF
TRBJ2-3 TRBV27 . . TGTGCCAGCAGTTTATATACAGACCAGAATACGCAGTATTTT CASSLYTDQNTQYF
TRBJ2-5 TRBV7-2 . . TGTGCCAGCAGCTTAGACGGGGCGGAGACCCAGTACTTC CASSLDGAETQYF
TRBJ2-7 TRBV7-6 . . TGTGCCAGCAGCCCCGACAGGAGCGAGCAGTACTTC CASSPDRSEQYF
TRBJ1-2 TRBV30 . TRBD1 TGTGCCTGGACCTACTCAATCGGACAGGGTCTTTATGGCTACACCTTC CAWTYSIGQGLYGYTF
TRBJ2-4 TRBV5-4 . . TGTGCCAGCAGCTTCTTGGGCATTCAGTACTTC CASSFLGIQYF
TRBJ1-1 TRBV10-3 . . TGTGCCTCCGAGGCGCCGAACACTGAAGCTTTCTTT CASEAPNTEAFF
TRBJ1-6 TRBV28 . . TGTGCCAGCAGTTTAAGTATAAATTCACCCCTCCACTTT CASSLSINSPLHF
TRBJ2-7 TRBV7-3 once TRBD1 TGTGCCAGCAGCACCAGACAGGGATCGCCCTACGAGCAGTACTTC CASSTRQGSPYEQYF